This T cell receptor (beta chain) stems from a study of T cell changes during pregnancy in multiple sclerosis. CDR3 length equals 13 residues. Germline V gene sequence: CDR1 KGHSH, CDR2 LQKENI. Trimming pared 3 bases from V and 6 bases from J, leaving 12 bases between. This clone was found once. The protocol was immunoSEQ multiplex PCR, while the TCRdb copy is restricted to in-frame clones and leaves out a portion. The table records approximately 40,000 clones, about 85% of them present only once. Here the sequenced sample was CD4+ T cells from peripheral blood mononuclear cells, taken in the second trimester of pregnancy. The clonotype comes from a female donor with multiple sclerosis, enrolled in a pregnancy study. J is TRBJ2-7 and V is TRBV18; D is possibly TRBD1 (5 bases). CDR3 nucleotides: TGTGCCAGCTCACCCTCACAGGTCGGCGAGCAGTACTTC. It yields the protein CASSPSQVGEQYF.